The clone carrying this T cell receptor (beta chain) came up once. V shed 8 bases and J shed 5 bases, with 12 bases lying between them. Germline CDR1 SGHDN, CDR2 FVKESK. This CDR3 is built from 13 residues. These data belong to a study of blood T cell repertoires in COVID-19. About the research overall: Both acute and convalescent COVID-19 samples were obtained from the United States, Italy and Spain.

Participant-given clinical history determined each cohort assignment. Resolution of symptoms, clearance, or two negative PCRs was present in recovered Cohort 3 donors. Per the original methods: Estimated nucleated cell counts came from reference gene primer amplification. The assay was immunoSEQ multiplex PCR, and TCRdb's table has in-frame clones only and misses some. Clone size and the V and J calls come from that table; the DNA yielded D and trimming. The data contain almost 200,000 clones, roughly 90% of them singletons. This TCR came from a woman aged 18-35 years who had recovered from COVID-19. The sequencing input was PBMCs or T cells enriched from blood (not recorded which). The chain links TRBV14 to TRBJ2-2; D not certain. For the CDR3, the DNA is TGTGCCAGCTCGTACAGCCTTACCGGGGAGCTGTTTTTT. Translated, it gives CASSYSLTGELFF.